This T cell receptor beta chain derives from a study of blood T cell repertoires in COVID-19. Original processing notes: How many nucleated cells were present was estimated from reference gene primer amplification. Only in-frame clones appear in the TCRdb table, and some are missing; sequencing was by immunoSEQ multiplex PCR. V and J calls and clone size are copied from that table; D and trimming were computed from the DNA. The sample records tens of thousands of clones, approximately 83% being singletons. The V gene's germline CDR1 is LGHDT and CDR2 YNNKEL (reference sequence). CDR3 size: 15 residues. Trimming cost V 0 bases and J 1 base, with 9 bases left between them.

Sequencing was done on a sample of peripheral blood. This TCR was recovered from a woman of 80 years or more with acute or convalescent COVID-19. The V and J genes are TRBV3-1 (or the pseudogene TRBV3-2) and TRBJ1-1, with D hard to call. In DNA form, the CDR3 reads TGTGCCAGCAGCCAAGACAGGCGGGCGAACACTGAAGCTTTCTTT. Translated: CASSQDRRANTEAFF.